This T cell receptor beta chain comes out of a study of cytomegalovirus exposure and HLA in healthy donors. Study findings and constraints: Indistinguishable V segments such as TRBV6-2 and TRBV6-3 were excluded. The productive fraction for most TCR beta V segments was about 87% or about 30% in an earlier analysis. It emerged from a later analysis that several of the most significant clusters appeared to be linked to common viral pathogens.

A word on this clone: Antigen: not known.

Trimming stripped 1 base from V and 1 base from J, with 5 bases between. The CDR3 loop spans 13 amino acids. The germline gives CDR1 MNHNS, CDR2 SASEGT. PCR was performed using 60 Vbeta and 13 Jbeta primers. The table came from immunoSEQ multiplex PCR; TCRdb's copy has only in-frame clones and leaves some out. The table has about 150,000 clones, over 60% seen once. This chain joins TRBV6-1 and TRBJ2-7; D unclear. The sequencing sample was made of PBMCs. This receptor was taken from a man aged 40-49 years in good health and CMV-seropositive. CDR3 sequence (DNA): TGTGCCAGCAGTGAAGTTCTTTCCTACGAGCAGTACTTC. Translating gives CASSEVLSYEQYF.